This TCR beta chain was profiled in a study of T cell responses to AZD1222 COVID-19 vaccine (dated by TCRdb to 2020 to 2023). Broadly, across the study: A total of 230 to 250 trial participants underwent TCR sequencing, of whom 207 had received two doses of AZD1222 and about 25 had received two doses of the MenACWY control vaccine. Enrollment into the trials was organized by age into subgroups of 18-55, 56-69 and 70-plus years, and those subgroups contained around 150, 28 and 57 TCR-sequenced participants, respectively. Broad study findings and their caveats: The 56-69-year group was small, and its depth increase did not reach significance, likely because of low power. After two AZD1222 doses, spike-specific TCR breadth and depth were significantly higher than at day 0 and than in MenACWY recipients. CD4 TCRs associated with the vaccine covered the entire spike protein, and the dominant responses were in regions 160-218 and 743-854. Nearly half of unique spike-specific TCRs reportedly recognized epitopes outside regions mutated in the B.1.351 and B.1.1.7 variants. Most participants were white British and females outnumbered males, and the authors suggested that clonal diversity may have been underestimated. Conclusions about previously exposed vaccinees are limited because only six or seven AZD1222 recipients were SARS-CoV-2 seropositive at baseline. Because no samples from the day 14 peak response were available, repertoires could be characterized only after the peak T cell response.

As to this clone: Its antigen has not been determined. No base-level quality is on record; no much larger clone is a single base apart.

The CDR3 regions of human TCRbeta chains were analyzed by immunosequencing. Turning to the authors' computational methods: TCRs in the repertoires were compared against a reference library of SARS-CoV-2-specific TCRs that had been generated with the MIRA antigen-specificity platform. Breadth was defined as the fraction of unique TCRs that were SARS-CoV-2-associated. Depth was defined as the fraction of total T cells that were SARS-CoV-2-associated. Using the MIRA data, each spike-specific TCR was mapped to the spike region that the TCR reacts to and placed in a CD4 or CD8 class. Log10-transformed breadth and depth values were compared by one-way ANOVA with Sidak's multiple comparisons tests. In TCRdb, the immuneACCESS table is reduced to in-frame sequences with V and J assigned. These tables do not hold every clone; where another copy was compared, an unresolved V gene accounts for under half, and the others remain unexplained. V, J and clone size are those of that table, while D and trimming were read from the DNA. A total of about 180,000 clones appear in this sample, about 86% of them only once. Together, the top ten hold approximately 10% of the sample.

Per the publication, the time point label means: about 28 days (+/-7) after the second vaccine dose. AZD1222 recipients given second doses at about 4 weeks or at about 12 weeks were pooled, since spike-specific TCR depth and breadth were not found to differ between the two schedules. Vaccinee samples came from UK trials COV001 and COV002, including a single-blind randomized controlled phase 2/3 trial of AZD1222 (ChAdOx1 nCoV-19) in healthy adults. Trial participant PBMC samples were collected at day 0 and day 28 after the second dose for TCRbeta chain sequencing. Its CDR3 holds 14 amino acids, cysteine through phenylalanine. The CDR3 DNA has 42 bases and is translated from base 1. The germline V gene yields SGHNT for CDR1 and YENEEA for CDR2. The V end gives up 4 bases and the J end 7 bases, leaving 7 bases in the junction not matched to a gene.

The specimen was peripheral blood, collected 28 days after the second AZD1222 dose. The sequence is built from TRBV11-3 and TRBJ2-3; 8 of the junction bases match TRBD2. The TCR comes from an adult who received the AZD1222 COVID-19 vaccine. For the CDR3, the sequence is CASSSTGGPNTQYF. At the DNA level, the sequence is TGTGCCAGCAGCTCAACGGGGGGGCCGAATACGCAGTATTTT.